Below, 12 T cell receptor beta chains from the same sample are listed, as sequenced in a study of Ad26.COV2.S vaccination and SARS-CoV-2 variants. Produced via immunoSEQ multiplex PCR; TCRdb's table is partial and in-frame only. The table lists 300,000 to 450,000 clones, roughly 85% of them singletons. Documented treatment: roughly 19 received Ad26.COV2.S at low or high dose, single or two shots; roughly five received placebo; per-sample allocation not given. Repertoires come from day 63 after the first vaccine or placebo injection. Sample: peripheral blood, taken in a trial of Ad26.COV2.S vaccine versus placebo. The source of these receptors is a person aged 18 to 65 who received the Ad26.COV2.S COVID-19 vaccine or a placebo.

The rearrangement joins TRBV7-6 to TRBJ2-1; TRBD2 matches 11 bases. Germline CDR1 is SGHVS and CDR2 is FNYEAQ. Germline trimming cut 6 bases from V and 4 bases from J; bases unmatched to any gene: 14. This CDR3 contains 18 residues. The CDR3 region has the DNA TGTGCCAGCAGGCGACCTGCTAGCGGGAGGTCGACTTACAATGAGCAGTTCTTC. This encodes CASRRPASGRSTYNEQFF. Full variable domain (missing parts from reference TRBV7-6 and TRBJ2-1): GAGVSQSPRYKVTKRGQDVALRCDPISGHVSLYWYRQALGQGPEFLTYFNYEAQQDKSGLPNDRFSAERPEGSISTLTIQRTEQRDSAMYRCASRRPASGRSTYNEQFFGPGTRLTVL.

This chain uses TRBV19 with TRBJ1-1; D unresolved. Germline values: CDR1 LNHDA, CDR2 SQIVND (reference sequence). V was pared by 3 bases and J by 2 bases, with 10 bases between. This CDR3 is built from 14 residues. CDR3 sequence: CASSIGLINTEAFF. The CDR3 bases are TGTGCCAGTAGTATCGGCTTGATAAACACTGAAGCTTTCTTT.

The CDR3 loop reads CASSTAGTGVGEQYF. The CDR3 DNA sequence: TGCGCCAGCAGCACCGCCGGGACAGGGGTGGGCGAGCAGTACTTC. This sequence joins TRBV5-1 and TRBJ2-7; the match to TRBD1 covers 10 bases. The CDR3 is 15 residues long. The junction had 10 bases not matched to a gene; V was cut back by 4 bases and J by 6 bases. Germline V gene lookup returns CDR1 SGHRS and CDR2 YFSETQ.

The CDR3 DNA is TGCGCCAGCAGCCAGTACGGGACAGGGGAGAGTTCTGGGCCCCTCCACTTT. Amino acids: CASSQYGTGESSGPLHF. The V gene is TRBV4-3, the J gene TRBJ1-6, with 10 bases matching TRBD1. V shed 3 bases and J 13 bases; nucleotides not matched to a gene: 15. This CDR3 is built from 17 residues. Germline values: CDR1 LGHNA, CDR2 YSLEER.

The chain couples TRBV18 to TRBJ1-4; D is perhaps TRBD1 (5 bases). CDR3 length: 15 residues. Germline CDR1 is KGHSH and CDR2 is LQKENI. V was trimmed by 1 base and J by 8 bases, leaving 14 bases between them. The CDR3 is CASSPRGSQGEKLFF. The CDR3 region has the DNA TGTGCCAGCTCACCACGGGGGTCGCAGGGCGAAAAACTGTTTTTT.

V and J are TRBV19 and TRBJ1-5; 10 bases are a match to TRBD1. The V segment lost 5 bases and the J segment 0 bases; nucleotides outside the gene matches: 10. This CDR3 contains 18 residues. Germline V gene lookup returns CDR1 LNHDA and CDR2 SQIVND (reference sequence). Written as DNA, the CDR3 is TGTGCCAGTAGTCATAGGACAGGGGGAGGGAATAGCAATCAGCCCCAGCATTTT. This sequence encodes CASSHRTGGGNSNQPQHF.

The chain couples TRBV7-8 to TRBJ2-1; 7 bases map to TRBD1. There are 15 residues in the CDR3. Per germline, CDR1 SGHVS and CDR2 FQNEAQ. The V gene end was trimmed by 5 bases and the J gene end by 4 bases; junction bases not matched to a gene: 8. The CDR3 DNA follows: TGTGCCAGCAGCCCCAGGGGGAGCTATTACAATGAGCAGTTCTTC. Its protein is CASSPRGSYYNEQFF.

The chain employs TRBV5-8 and TRBJ1-1; D gene uncertain. Between the trimmed V and J ends, which lost 0 bases and 5 bases, there was a span of 8 bases. Germline-derived CDR1 and CDR2 are SGHTS and YDEGEE. The CDR3 contains 13 residues. The CDR3 DNA reads TGTGCCAGCAGCTTGGCCAGATTTACTGAAGCTTTCTTT. This sequence encodes CASSLARFTEAFF.

The V call is TRBV20-1, the J call TRBJ2-1; D not resolved. In germline, CDR1 is DFQATT, CDR2 SNEGSKA (reference sequence). CDR3 size: 12 residues. With 4 bases removed from V and 8 bases from J, the gap between germline ends came to 12 bases. The CDR3 DNA sequence: TGCAGTGCTATTGATTCCGCGGATGAGCAGTTCTTC. Amino acid sequence: CSAIDSADEQFF.

A word on this clone: At one boundary the junction diverges from the germline segment, which might be a read error. In DNA, the CDR3 is TGTGCCAGCACCAACATTCGCGGCCGGGGAGCTGTTTTT. It encodes CASTNIRGRGAVF. The chain combines TRBV12-3 or TRBV12-4 with TRBJ2-2, with D possibly TRBD2 on 5 matching bases. This CDR3 spans 13 amino acids.

V and J are TRBV11-2 and TRBJ1-2, with TRBD1 matching 9 bases. V gave up 6 bases and J gave up 7 bases; unmatched junction bases: 12. CDR1 is SGHAT and CDR2 is FQNNGV in the germline V gene. CDR3 length: 15 amino acids. Written as DNA, the CDR3 is TGTGCCAGCAGGCGTCCGGGACAGGGCCCGGCTGGCTACACCTTC. Protein sequence: CASRRPGQGPAGYTF.

The chain combines TRBV19 with TRBJ2-2; D is possibly TRBD1 (6 bases). CDR1 and CDR2 (germline): LNHDA, SQIVND (reference sequence). V lost 7 bases to trimming and J lost 6 bases, with 15 bases between them. The CDR3 is 14 residues long. The CDR3 sequence: CASTPTGHPGELFF. The CDR3 DNA is TGTGCCAGTACTCCAACGGGACACCCCGGGGAGCTGTTTTTT.